This entry lists 26 T cell receptor beta chains sequenced from one sample in a study of T cell responses to AZD1222 COVID-19 vaccine. Profiled with immunoSEQ multiplex PCR; TCRdb holds only in-frame clones, not every one. The sample shows around 84,000 clones, approximately 86% of them seen only once. Sequencing used peripheral blood, obtained on day 0 of MenACWY control vaccination. These TCRs come from an adult in good health.

The CDR3 sequence is CASSSPAGNEKLFF. The CDR3 DNA sequence: TGTGCCAGCAGTTCCCCGGCAGGGAACGAAAAACTGTTTTTT. The chain couples TRBV6-9 to TRBJ1-4, with D tentatively TRBD1 (5 bases). Between the trimmed V and J ends, which lost 4 bases and 8 bases, there was a span of 14 bases. CDR1 and CDR2 (germline): MNHGY, SVAAGI. CDR3 length: 14 amino acids.

J is TRBJ1-3 and V is TRBV9; D call uncertain. This CDR3 region has 13 residues. Germline values: CDR1 SGDLS, CDR2 YYNGEE. The V end was cut by 0 bases, the J end by 2 bases, with 3 bases between. CDR3 amino acids: CASSVAPGNTIYF. The CDR3 bases are TGTGCCAGCAGCGTAGCCCCTGGAAACACCATATATTTT.

V usage is TRBV9 and J usage is TRBJ1-5, with a tentative D call TRBD1 (6 bases). Germline V gives CDR1 SGDLS, CDR2 YYNGEE. V dropped 0 bases and J dropped 3 bases, with 16 bases sitting between them. This CDR3 comprises 17 residues. The chain's CDR3 is CASSVEWAGADNQPQHF. In nucleotides, the CDR3 is TGTGCCAGCAGCGTAGAATGGGCAGGGGCTGACAATCAGCCCCAGCATTTT.

The V and J genes are TRBV6-5 and TRBJ1-6, with D perhaps matching TRBD1 (5 bases). Germline values: CDR1 MNHEY, CDR2 SVGAGI. V lost 4 bases and J lost 8, with 6 bases in between. The CDR3 sequence is 12 residues long. DNA for the CDR3: TGTGCCAGCAGTTCCAGGGATTCACCCCTCCACTTT. As protein: CASSSRDSPLHF.

V and J are TRBV5-1 and TRBJ2-3, with TRBD1 as a possible D gene (5 bases). CDR1 is SGHRS and CDR2 is YFSETQ in the germline V gene. Deletions cut 7 bases from V and 6 bases from J, with 9 bases between. There are 11 residues in the CDR3. The CDR3 DNA reads TGCGCCAGCTACTCAGGGGATACGCAGTATTTT. Its protein product is CASYSGDTQYF. Looking up the rest from reference TRBV5-1 and TRBJ2-3 gives the full variable domain: KAGVTQTPRYLIKTRGQQVTLSCSPISGHRSVSWYQQTPGQGLQFLFEYFSETQRNKGNFPGRFSGRQFSNSRSEMNVSTLELGDSALYLCASYSGDTQYFGPGTRLTVL.

This rearrangement joins TRBV21-1 to TRBJ1-5. TRBV21-1 corresponds to a pseudogene. The CDR3 consists of 16 residues. CDR3 nucleotide sequence: TGTGCCAGCAGCAAATTAAGGGGGGGCCTGAATCAGCCCCAGCATTTT. Translated: CASSKLRGGLNQPQHF.

The chain employs TRBV25-1 and TRBJ1-5; D not certain. The germline gives CDR1 MGHDK, CDR2 SYGVNS. The CDR3 contains 16 residues. With 3 bases removed from V and 1 base from J, the gap between germline ends came to 13 bases. This CDR3 reads CASSDSTGGSNQPQHF. In nucleotides, the CDR3 is TGTGCCAGCAGTGATTCTACGGGAGGGAGCAATCAGCCCCAGCATTTT.

This clone has just one count. The V and J genes are TRBV21-1 and TRBJ1-1; the table's D call, TRBD1, has no DNA check behind it. TRBV21-1 is a known pseudogene. The length of the CDR3 is 16 residues. The CDR3 reads CASSKVNRGLNTEAFF. CDR3 bases: TGTGCCAGCAGCAAAGTAAACAGGGGGTTAAACACTGAAGCTTTCTTT.

This sequence joins TRBV11-1 and TRBJ1-6; D is unclear. Germline CDR1 reads SGHAT; CDR2 reads FQDESV (reference sequence). This CDR3 contains 15 residues. V lost 3 bases, J lost 7 bases, and 13 bases lay in between. The CDR3, as DNA: TGTGCCAGCAGCTTTGAGGAGGCTGAAAATTCACCCCTCCACTTT. Amino acids: CASSFEEAENSPLHF.

The chain is built from TRBV3-1 (or the pseudogene TRBV3-2) and TRBJ1-2; TRBD1 is a possible D gene (6 bases). Germline CDR1 and CDR2: LGHDT and YNNKEL (reference sequence). V was shortened by 1 base and J by 4 bases, with 16 bases between the two germline ends. The CDR3 has 16 residues. The CDR3 DNA reads TGTGCCAGCAGCCAAGGGTTTACAGGGAAGTCCTATGGCTACACCTTC. Its translation: CASSQGFTGKSYGYTF.

The rearrangement uses TRBV18 and TRBJ1-2; D not certain. The V gene lost 6 bases and the J gene lost 1 base, with 18 bases spanning the gap. CDR1 is KGHSH and CDR2 is LQKENI in the germline V gene. This CDR3 is built from 16 residues. The CDR3 DNA reads TGTGCCAGCTCCGATTTAGTAGTCCAAGTTAACTATGGCTACACCTTC. Protein sequence: CASSDLVVQVNYGYTF.

V is TRBV30 and J is TRBJ2-5; no reliable D call. The length of the CDR3 is 13 residues. The germline V and J ends were trimmed by 3 bases and 4 bases, with 12 bases remaining between them. Germline values: CDR1 GTSNPN, CDR2 SVGIG (reference sequence). The CDR3 region is CAWSQNLIETQYF. The CDR3, as DNA: TGTGCCTGGAGCCAGAACCTAATAGAGACCCAGTACTTC.

This clone was seen a single time. V usage is TRBV19 and J usage is TRBJ1-6, with unresolved D. V lost 4 bases and J 6 bases, leaving 13 bases between the germline ends. The CDR3 length is 15 residues. The germline V gene encodes CDR1 LNHDA and CDR2 SQIVND (reference sequence). The CDR3 loop is CASSTRDPRNSPLHF. In DNA, the CDR3 is TGTGCCAGTAGTACCCGAGACCCTCGTAATTCACCCCTCCACTTT.

The genes are TRBV5-4 and TRBJ2-7; 7 nucleotides match TRBD1. After removal of 3 bases from V and 4 bases from J, the junction contained 7 bases not matched to a gene. The CDR3 has 14 amino acids. Germline CDR1 is SGHNT and CDR2 is YYREEE (reference sequence). The CDR3 bases are TGTGCCAGCAGCTCTGACAGGGCGTCGTACGAGCAGTACTTC. This sequence encodes CASSSDRASYEQYF.

This chain connects TRBV5-1 to TRBJ2-3; 8 bases map to TRBD2. The CDR3 has 15 amino acids. V was pared by 3 bases and J by 5 bases, with 8 bases of the junction left unmatched. Germline assignment: CDR1 SGHRS and CDR2 YFSETQ. The CDR3: CASSYESGGIDTQYF. CDR3 coding DNA: TGCGCCAGCAGCTATGAGAGCGGGGGAATAGATACGCAGTATTTT.

The DNA for the CDR3 is TGTGCCACCAGTGACCCCGGGACAGGGGGGAATGAGCAGTTCTTC. The encoded protein is CATSDPGTGGNEQFF. V usage is TRBV24-1 and J usage is TRBJ2-1; 11 bases are shared with TRBD1. From germline, CDR1 is KGHDR and CDR2 SFDVKD. The V and J ends lost 4 bases and 7 bases, in that order; junction bases with no gene match: 5. This CDR3 comprises 15 residues.

V gene TRBV7-6 combines with J gene TRBJ1-5; 9 bases are a match to TRBD1. The junction had 8 bases not matched to a gene; V was cut back by 5 bases and J by 3 bases. CDR1 is SGHVS, CDR2 FNYEAQ, per germline. The CDR3 loop spans 16 amino acids. In DNA form, the CDR3 reads TGTGCCAGCAGCCCCGGGACAGGGCGAAACAATCAGCCCCAGCATTTT. Amino acids: CASSPGTGRNNQPQHF.

The J gene is TRBJ2-2, the V gene TRBV11-2; D is ambiguous. This CDR3 has 15 amino acids. Per germline, CDR1 SGHAT and CDR2 FQNNGV. Trimming pared 5 bases from V and 6 bases from J, leaving 16 bases between. The CDR3 region has the DNA TGTGCCAGCAGCCCCGGGCCTTGGGATGCCGGGGAGCTGTTTTTT. It codes for CASSPGPWDAGELFF.

This clone came up a few times. This chain uses TRBV20-1 with TRBJ1-1; D possibly corresponds to TRBD1 (5 bases). Between the trimmed V and J ends, which lost 6 bases and 6 bases, there was a span of 11 bases. Germline CDR1 is DFQATT and CDR2 is SNEGSKA (reference sequence). The CDR3 spans 11 residues. The CDR3 loop reads CSATRASEAFF. In DNA form, the CDR3 reads TGCAGTGCGACCAGGGCTTCTGAAGCTTTCTTT.

The rearrangement joins TRBV20-1 to TRBJ2-5; TRBD1 might be the D (6 bases). Germline V gene lookup returns CDR1 DFQATT and CDR2 SNEGSKA (reference sequence). Between the trimmed V and J ends, which lost 3 bases and 5 bases, there was a span of 7 bases. There are 11 residues in the CDR3. In DNA form, the CDR3 reads TGCAGTGCTAGCACAGGGGAGACCCAGTACTTC. Its translation: CSASTGETQYF.

V usage is TRBV5-5 and J usage is TRBJ1-2; D uncertain. V was pared by 0 bases and J by 7 bases, with 19 bases between. Germline V gene lookup returns CDR1 SGHKS and CDR2 YYEKEE (reference sequence). This CDR3 region has 16 residues. The CDR3 nucleotides read TGTGCCAGCAGCTTGGCCCCCCCGCATGGGGAAAGTGGCTACACCTTC. Protein sequence: CASSLAPPHGESGYTF.

The V and J genes are TRBV7-9 and TRBJ1-2; TRBD1 is a possible D gene (5 bases). Trimming left V 4 bases short and J 7 bases short, with 16 bases between. Germline assignment: CDR1 SEHNR and CDR2 FQNEAQ (reference sequence). There are 14 residues in the CDR3. CDR3 loop: CASSSAGQRGGYTF. The CDR3 DNA is TGTGCCAGCAGCTCAGCAGGGCAGAGGGGTGGCTACACCTTC.

V is TRBV7-6 and J is TRBJ2-3, with TRBD1 matching 8 bases. The CDR3 extends over 18 amino acids. The J segment lost 1 base and the V segment lost 4 bases, leaving 13 bases of the junction unmatched. In germline, CDR1 is SGHVS, CDR2 FNYEAQ. CDR3 coding DNA: TGTGCCAGCAGCTCCCTTCTGACCGGGACAGGAGGCACAGATACGCAGTATTTT. This encodes CASSSLLTGTGGTDTQYF. Together with reference TRBV7-6 and TRBJ2-3, the CDR3 gives the full variable domain: GAGVSQSPRYKVTKRGQDVALRCDPISGHVSLYWYRQALGQGPEFLTYFNYEAQQDKSGLPNDRFSAERPEGSISTLTIQRTEQRDSAMYRCASSSLLTGTGGTDTQYFGPGTRLTVL.

This chain links TRBV19 with TRBJ2-1, with D perhaps matching TRBD1 (5 bases). The germline V gene has CDR1 LNHDA and CDR2 SQIVND (reference sequence). V lost 5 bases and J lost 0, with 11 bases in between. The CDR3 is 15 amino acids. CDR3 loop: CASSPQGRSYNEQFF. CDR3 DNA sequence: TGTGCCAGTAGTCCGCAGGGCCGCTCCTACAATGAGCAGTTCTTC.

In this sample, this clone turned up once. The V and J genes are TRBV4-3 and TRBJ1-5; D not certain. V was cut by 0 bases and J by 3 bases, with 6 bases left in between. CDR3 length: 14 amino acids. Germline-derived CDR1 and CDR2 are LGHNA and YSLEER. The CDR3 region is CASSQEVFNQPQHF. DNA for the CDR3: TGCGCCAGCAGCCAAGAGGTATTCAATCAGCCCCAGCATTTT.

V is TRBV11-3 and J is TRBJ2-3, with TRBD2 identical over 7 bases. Germline V gene data show CDR1 as SGHNT and CDR2 as YENEEA. The trim removed 4 bases at V and 3 bases at J, leaving 4 bases unmatched. The length of the CDR3 is 14 residues. The CDR3 spells CASSSGRGTDTQYF. The CDR3 coding sequence is TGTGCCAGCAGCTCAGGGAGGGGAACAGATACGCAGTATTTT.